The 28 T cell receptor beta chains below come from one sample, sequenced in a study of neoadjuvant nivolumab and ipilimumab in lung cancer. Here immunoSEQ multiplex PCR was the method, and the copy in TCRdb shows in-frame clones only, minus some. The data hold 7,500 to 10,000 clones, with 81% observed a single time. Here the sequenced sample was peripheral blood, taken before neoadjuvant nivolumab, alone or with ipilimumab. The receptor set was obtained from an adult with non-small cell lung cancer.

The rearrangement uses TRBV5-4 and TRBJ1-1; D perhaps matches TRBD1 (5 bases). Germline CDR1 SGHNT, CDR2 YYREEE (reference sequence). The CDR3 is 16 residues long. Trimming removed 4 bases at V and 1 base at J, with 17 bases between. CDR3 residues: CASSLGRRGPNTEAFF. As DNA, the CDR3 is TGTGCCAGCAGCCTGGGTCGGAGGGGCCCGAACACTGAAGCTTTCTTT.

This chain uses TRBV7-9 with TRBJ2-6; D gene ambiguous. This CDR3 comprises 14 residues. Germline CDR1 reads SEHNR; CDR2 reads FQNEAQ (reference sequence). V was clipped by 1 base and J by 4 bases, with 5 bases between them. The CDR3 coding sequence is TGTGCCAGCAGCTTAGTCCCCGGGGCCAACGTCCTGACTTTC. Amino acids: CASSLVPGANVLTF.

The J gene is TRBJ2-3, the V gene TRBV9, with D perhaps being TRBD1 or TRBD2 (7 bases each). The ends were cut back, 4 bases at V and 4 bases at J, with 19 bases in the middle. Germline CDR1 and CDR2: SGDLS and YYNGEE. The CDR3 sequence is 16 residues long. CDR3 sequence (DNA): TGTGCCAGCAGCTCCCAGGGGGGGTTTGGCGCAGATACGCAGTATTTT. Translating it yields CASSSQGGFGADTQYF.

This clone was counted a single time. The chain carries TRBV6-5 and TRBJ2-2, with D hard to call. This CDR3 contains 13 residues. Germline V lookup: CDR1 MNHEY, CDR2 SVGAGI. V was cut by 6 bases and J by 6 bases, with 11 bases left in between. CDR3 DNA sequence: TGTGCCAGCAGCCAAAATGACCCCGGGGAGCTGTTTTTT. It translates to CASSQNDPGELFF.

V usage is TRBV27 and J usage is TRBJ2-1; possibly TRBD1 or TRBD2 for D (5 bases each). The V gene lost 2 bases and the J gene lost 4 bases, with 6 bases spanning the gap. The CDR3 loop spans 13 amino acids. Germline lookup yields CDR1 MNHEY and CDR2 SMNVEV (reference sequence). The CDR3: CASSLGGYNEQFF. Here the CDR3 DNA reads TGTGCCAGCAGTTTAGGGGGATACAATGAGCAGTTCTTC.

The chain carries TRBV5-1 and TRBJ2-1; tentative D call: TRBD1 (7 bases). CDR1 SGHRS and CDR2 YFSETQ come from the germline V gene. The V end was cut by 4 bases, the J end by 7 bases, with 24 bases between. CDR3 size: 17 residues. The CDR3 DNA reads TGCGCCAGCAGCCTCTACAGGAGGGGGCTCGGGGGAAATGAGCAGTTCTTC. Protein sequence: CASSLYRRGLGGNEQFF.

The chain has TRBV5-5 and TRBJ1-5, with D possibly matching TRBD1 (5 bases). V lost 0 bases, J lost 3 bases, and 7 bases lay in between. Germline lookup yields CDR1 SGHKS and CDR2 YYEKEE (reference sequence). The CDR3 length is 14 residues. CDR3 amino acids: CASSLVRANQPQHF. The CDR3 region has the DNA TGTGCCAGCAGCTTGGTCAGGGCCAATCAGCCCCAGCATTTT.

The chain joins TRBV5-1 to TRBJ1-1; TRBD1 agrees at 8 bases. Trimming cost V 0 bases and J 2 bases; bases outside gene matches: 3. From germline, CDR1 is SGHRS and CDR2 YFSETQ. The CDR3 sequence is 15 residues long. Here the CDR3 reads CASSLGQGRNTEAFF. The DNA of the CDR3 is TGCGCCAGCAGCTTGGGACAGGGGCGAAACACTGAAGCTTTCTTT.

The V gene is TRBV10-2, the J gene TRBJ1-1; 8 bases map to TRBD1. Per the germline V gene, CDR1 is WSHSY and CDR2 is SAAADI. This CDR3 contains 14 residues. V gave up 1 base and J gave up 7 bases; unmatched junction bases: 5. CDR3 residues: CASSELDRVGEAFF. CDR3 sequence (DNA): TGCGCCAGCAGTGAGTTGGACAGGGTAGGTGAAGCTTTCTTT.

The chain uses TRBV16 and TRBJ1-4; D ambiguous. Germline V gene lookup returns CDR1 KGHSY and CDR2 FQNENV. Trimming pared 0 bases from V and 2 bases from J, leaving 4 bases between. CDR3 length: 14 amino acids. For the CDR3, the DNA is TGTGCCAGCAGCCAATCACGGACTAATGAAAAACTGTTTTTT. Translation: CASSQSRTNEKLFF.

This clone has a single count. This chain uses TRBV7-9 with TRBJ1-6; 8 nucleotides line up with TRBD1. The CDR3 runs to 15 residues. Germline V gene sequence: CDR1 SEHNR, CDR2 FQNEAQ (reference sequence). The ends lost 5 bases at V and 7 bases at J; junction bases unmatched: 7. The CDR3 sequence is CASSAGQGSNSPLHF. Written as DNA, the CDR3 is TGTGCCAGCAGCGCCGGACAGGGATCCAATTCACCCCTCCACTTT.

The chain combines TRBV9 with TRBJ2-5; D gene ambiguous. CDR1 and CDR2 from the germline V gene are SGDLS and YYNGEE. The CDR3 is 12 residues long. Trimming pared 7 bases from V and 5 bases from J, leaving 12 bases between. DNA for the CDR3: TGTGCCAGCTCCTCCGTCGGGGAGACCCAGTACTTC. Translated, it gives CASSSVGETQYF.

The chain recombines TRBV7-6 with TRBJ1-4; TRBD1 agrees at 12 bases. V shed 0 bases, J shed 10 bases, and the junction held 6 bases outside the gene matches. This CDR3 spans 16 amino acids. Per germline, CDR1 SGHVS and CDR2 FNYEAQ. The CDR3 nucleotides read TGTGCCAGCAGCTTAGCTCCGGGACAGGGGGCCGGAAAACTGTTTTTT. Its translation is CASSLAPGQGAGKLFF.

The chain uses TRBV29-1 and TRBJ1-5, with 7 bases lining up with TRBD1. Germline assignment: CDR1 SQVTM and CDR2 ANQGSEA. This CDR3 spans 14 amino acids. Trimming cost V 3 bases and J 3 bases; bases outside gene matches: 5. The CDR3 spells CSVDEGQPNQPQHF. The CDR3 DNA reads as TGCAGCGTTGACGAGGGACAGCCCAATCAGCCCCAGCATTTT.

This chain joins TRBV5-1 and TRBJ2-2; no clear D. The V end was cut by 5 bases, the J end by 3 bases, with 8 bases between. Germline lookup yields CDR1 SGHRS and CDR2 YFSETQ. The CDR3 consists of 13 residues. In DNA form, the CDR3 reads TGCGCCAGCAGTTACGACTACACCGGGGAGCTGTTTTTT. Encoded protein: CASSYDYTGELFF. Full variable domain (rest looked up from reference TRBV5-1 and TRBJ2-2): KAGVTQTPRYLIKTRGQQVTLSCSPISGHRSVSWYQQTPGQGLQFLFEYFSETQRNKGNFPGRFSGRQFSNSRSEMNVSTLELGDSALYLCASSYDYTGELFFGEGSRLTVL.

This chain joins TRBV7-8 and TRBJ1-5, with 11 bases identical to TRBD1. V lost 1 base to trimming and J lost 7 bases; unmatched junction nucleotides: 9. Germline V lookup: CDR1 SGHVS, CDR2 FQNEAQ. The CDR3 is made up of 17 amino acids. CDR3 bases: TGTGCCAGCAGCTTAGTCGGAAAGGGGACAGGGGGACAGCCCCAGCATTTT. This codes for CASSLVGKGTGGQPQHF.

The V and J genes are TRBV28 and TRBJ1-2; D is possibly TRBD1 (5 bases). The V end lost 3 bases, the J end lost 6 bases, and 11 bases lay between the germline ends. Germline CDR1 is MDHEN and CDR2 is SYDVKM. The CDR3 covers 13 residues. CDR3 nucleotides: TGTGCCAGCAGTTTTAAGGGGTTCAATGGCTACACCTTC. The encoded protein is CASSFKGFNGYTF.

This chain links TRBV9 with TRBJ2-7, with D perhaps TRBD1 (6 bases). V was trimmed by 3 bases and J by 0 bases, leaving 16 bases between them. The CDR3 consists of 16 residues. The V gene's germline CDR1 is SGDLS and CDR2 YYNGEE. In DNA form, the CDR3 reads TGTGCCAGCAGCGCGGACAGTGGTCCCAGCTCCTACGAGCAGTACTTC. Encoded protein: CASSADSGPSSYEQYF.

This chain uses TRBV2 with TRBJ1-5; D call uncertain. CDR3 length: 13 residues. Germline V gene data show CDR1 as SNHLY and CDR2 as FYNNEI. With 5 bases removed from V and 4 bases from J, the gap between germline ends came to 9 bases. CDR3 DNA sequence: TGTGCCAGCAGTACCTATAATAATCAGCCCCAGCATTTT. It is translated as CASSTYNNQPQHF.

This clone was seen only a few times. The chain employs TRBV5-1 and TRBJ2-3, with 11 bases fitting TRBD2. The CDR3 covers 16 residues. Trimming removed 0 bases from V and 6 bases from J; junction bases left unmatched: 6. Germline CDR1 and CDR2: SGHRS and YFSETQ. CDR3 sequence: CASSLELAGVVDTQYF. CDR3 in DNA: TGCGCCAGCAGCTTGGAACTAGCGGGAGTTGTGGATACGCAGTATTTT.

The V and J genes are TRBV7-6 and TRBJ1-1; D is unclear. The ends were cut back, 5 bases at V and 3 bases at J, with 13 bases in the middle. CDR1 and CDR2 (germline): SGHVS, FNYEAQ. The CDR3 is 14 amino acids. CDR3: CASSLTLRDTEAFF. CDR3 DNA: TGTGCCAGCAGCCTAACATTGAGAGACACTGAAGCTTTCTTT.

This clone occurred a few times. The J gene is TRBJ1-2, the V gene TRBV5-8; D uncertain. V was trimmed by 7 bases and J by 2 bases, leaving 9 bases between them. The CDR3 has 12 amino acids. Germline CDR1 and CDR2: SGHTS and YDEGEE. This chain's CDR3 is CASQRVNYGYTF. The CDR3 coding sequence is TGTGCCAGCCAGCGGGTCAACTATGGCTACACCTTC.

This clone has just a few counts. This chain uses TRBV9 with TRBJ2-1; no firm D call. The CDR3 contains 15 residues. V lost 0 bases and J 0 bases, leaving 7 bases between the germline ends. CDR1 SGDLS and CDR2 YYNGEE come from the germline V gene. CDR3 nucleotides: TGTGCCAGCAGCGTAGAGGCTCTCTCCTACAATGAGCAGTTCTTC. This sequence encodes CASSVEALSYNEQFF.

The genes are TRBV11-2 and TRBJ1-3; 7 bases map to TRBD1. This CDR3 has 14 amino acids. The V gene's germline CDR1 is SGHAT and CDR2 FQNNGV. The ends lost 5 bases at V and 0 bases at J; junction bases unmatched: 1. CDR3 amino acids: CASSRTGSGNTIYF. CDR3 sequence (DNA): TGTGCCAGCAGCCGGACAGGCTCTGGAAACACCATATATTTT.

The chain couples TRBV9 to TRBJ2-7; unclear D gene. Germline V gene data show CDR1 as SGDLS and CDR2 as YYNGEE. The CDR3 length is 12 residues. V was cut by 4 bases and J by 6 bases, with 11 bases left in between. CDR3 protein: CASSLMVGEQYF. The CDR3 nucleotides are TGTGCCAGCAGCCTCATGGTGGGCGAGCAGTACTTC.

The chain combines TRBV5-1 with TRBJ1-2; D gene unclear. The CDR3 has 13 residues. The germline V gene has CDR1 SGHRS and CDR2 YFSETQ. V was clipped by 5 bases and J by 2 bases, with 10 bases between them. The CDR3 bases are TGCGCCAGCAGGGCCGACACCAACTATGGCTACACCTTC. Protein: CASRADTNYGYTF.

This clone was observed a handful of times. The chain employs TRBV4-1 and TRBJ1-2; 8 bases map to TRBD1. Germline V lookup: CDR1 MGHRA, CDR2 YSYEKL. Germline trimming cut 0 bases from V and 4 bases from J; bases unmatched to any gene: 7. The CDR3 totals 16 residues. The CDR3 DNA sequence: TGCGCCAGCAGCCAAGAATACCGACAGGGGTCCTATGGCTACACCTTC. Protein sequence: CASSQEYRQGSYGYTF.

The chain has TRBV5-4 and TRBJ2-2, with 7 bases identical to TRBD2. This CDR3 has 16 residues. Germline loops: CDR1 SGHNT, CDR2 YYREEE (reference sequence). J lost 0 bases, V lost 2 bases, and 4 bases had no gene match. In DNA form, the CDR3 reads TGTGCCAGCAGCTTCGAGGGAGGGCCGAACACCGGGGAGCTGTTTTTT. This translates into CASSFEGGPNTGELFF.